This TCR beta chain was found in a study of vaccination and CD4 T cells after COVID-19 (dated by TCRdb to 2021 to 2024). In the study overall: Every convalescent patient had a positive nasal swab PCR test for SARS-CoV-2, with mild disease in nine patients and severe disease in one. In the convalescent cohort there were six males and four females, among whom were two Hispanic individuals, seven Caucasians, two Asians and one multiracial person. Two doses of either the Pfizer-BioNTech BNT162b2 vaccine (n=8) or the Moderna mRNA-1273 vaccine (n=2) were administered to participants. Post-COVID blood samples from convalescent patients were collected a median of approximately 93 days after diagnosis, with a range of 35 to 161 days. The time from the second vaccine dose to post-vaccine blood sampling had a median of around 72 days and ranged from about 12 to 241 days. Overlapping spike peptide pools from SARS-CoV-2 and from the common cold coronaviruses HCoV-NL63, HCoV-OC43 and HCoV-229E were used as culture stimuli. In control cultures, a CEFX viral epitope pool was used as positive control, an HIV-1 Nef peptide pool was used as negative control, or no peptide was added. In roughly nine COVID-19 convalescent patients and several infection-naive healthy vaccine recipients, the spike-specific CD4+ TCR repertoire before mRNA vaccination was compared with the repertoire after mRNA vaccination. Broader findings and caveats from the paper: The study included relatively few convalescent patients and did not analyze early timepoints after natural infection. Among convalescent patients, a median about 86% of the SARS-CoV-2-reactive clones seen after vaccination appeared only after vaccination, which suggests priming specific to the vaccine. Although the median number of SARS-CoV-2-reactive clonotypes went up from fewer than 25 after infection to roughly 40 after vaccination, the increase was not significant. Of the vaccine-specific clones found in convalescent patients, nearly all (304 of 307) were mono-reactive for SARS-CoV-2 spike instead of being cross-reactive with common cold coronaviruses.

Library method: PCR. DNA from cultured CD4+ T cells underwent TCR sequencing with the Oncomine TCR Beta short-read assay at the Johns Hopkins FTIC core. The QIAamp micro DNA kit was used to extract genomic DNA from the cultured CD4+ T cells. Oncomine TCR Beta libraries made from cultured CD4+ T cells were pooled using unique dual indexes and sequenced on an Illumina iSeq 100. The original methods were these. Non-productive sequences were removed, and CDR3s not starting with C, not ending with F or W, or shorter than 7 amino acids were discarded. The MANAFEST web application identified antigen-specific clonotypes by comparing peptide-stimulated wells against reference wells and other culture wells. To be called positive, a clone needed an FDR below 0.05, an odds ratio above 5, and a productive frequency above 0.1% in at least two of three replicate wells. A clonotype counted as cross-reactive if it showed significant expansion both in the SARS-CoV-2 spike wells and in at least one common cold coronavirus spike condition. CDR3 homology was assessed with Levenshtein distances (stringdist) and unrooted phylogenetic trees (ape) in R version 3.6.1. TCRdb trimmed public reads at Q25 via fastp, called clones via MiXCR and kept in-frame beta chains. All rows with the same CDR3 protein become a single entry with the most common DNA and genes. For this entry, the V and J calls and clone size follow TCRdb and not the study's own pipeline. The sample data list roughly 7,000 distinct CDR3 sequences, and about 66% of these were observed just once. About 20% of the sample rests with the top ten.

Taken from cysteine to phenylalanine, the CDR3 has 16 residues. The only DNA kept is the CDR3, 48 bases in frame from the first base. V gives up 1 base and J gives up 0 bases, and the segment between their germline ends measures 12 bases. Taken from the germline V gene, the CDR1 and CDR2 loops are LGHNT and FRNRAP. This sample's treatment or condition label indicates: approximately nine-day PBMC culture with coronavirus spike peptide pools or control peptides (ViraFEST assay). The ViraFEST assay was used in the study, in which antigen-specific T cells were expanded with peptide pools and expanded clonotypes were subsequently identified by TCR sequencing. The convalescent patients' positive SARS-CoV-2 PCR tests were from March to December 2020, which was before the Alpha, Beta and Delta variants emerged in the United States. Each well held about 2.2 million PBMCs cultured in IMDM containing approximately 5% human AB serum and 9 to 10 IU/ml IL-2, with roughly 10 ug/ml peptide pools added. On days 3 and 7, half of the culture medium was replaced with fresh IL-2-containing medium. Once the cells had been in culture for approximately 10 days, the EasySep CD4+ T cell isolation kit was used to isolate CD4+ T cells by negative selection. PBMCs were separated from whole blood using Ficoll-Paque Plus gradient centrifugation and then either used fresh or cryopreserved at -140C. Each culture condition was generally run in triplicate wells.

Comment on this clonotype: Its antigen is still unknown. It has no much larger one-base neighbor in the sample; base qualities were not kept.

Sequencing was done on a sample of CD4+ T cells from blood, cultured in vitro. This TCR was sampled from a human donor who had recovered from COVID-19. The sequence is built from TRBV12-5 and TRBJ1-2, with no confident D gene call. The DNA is TGTGCTAGTGGTTTGGAACGGGCATTTACTAACTATGGCTACACCTTC. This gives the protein CASGLERAFTNYGYTF. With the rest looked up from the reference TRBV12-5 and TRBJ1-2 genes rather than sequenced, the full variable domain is DARVTQTPRHKVTEMGQEVTMRCQPILGHNTVFWYRQTMMQGLELLAYFRNRAPLDDSGMPKDRFSAEMPDATLATLKIQPSEPRDSAVYFCASGLERAFTNYGYTFGSGTRLTVV.